A selection of T cell receptor beta chains follows, all from one sample in a study of early T cells in non-severe SARS-CoV-2 infection. TCRdb re-analysed the 5' RACE reads in MiXCR, keeping a single row per CDR3 protein. In the table there are roughly 34,000 distinct CDR3 sequences, approximately 6.9% of which are singletons. The sequenced sample was whole blood, obtained at baseline. The receptors were gathered from an adult who was a healthcare worker with PCR-confirmed SARS-CoV-2 infection or an uninfected control (not recorded which). CDR3s include the opening cysteine and the closing phenylalanine or tryptophan. D genes are given only for firm matches. Size tells how often a clone was seen (once, few, many) or the class of an expanded clone, and some rows leave it out.

v_gene,j_gene,abundance,d_gene,CDR3aa,CDR3nt
TRBV6-6,TRBJ2-3,NA,TRBD2,CASRTGLAGTDTQYF,TGTGCCAGCAGGACTGGACTAGCGGGCACAGATACGCAGTATTTT
TRBV6-1,TRBJ2-5,many,NA,CASSEWPQETQYF,TGTGCCAGCAGTGAATGGCCACAAGAGACCCAGTACTTC
TRBV10-3,TRBJ1-1,few,TRBD1,CAISEGEGTGGEAFF,TGTGCCATCAGTGAGGGAGAAGGGACAGGGGGCGAAGCTTTCTTT
TRBV28,TRBJ2-5,many,NA,CASSPGGQGFQETQYF,TGTGCCAGCAGTCCGGGCGGGCAGGGGTTCCAAGAGACCCAGTACTTC
TRBV6-2/TRBV6-3,TRBJ2-5,NA,NA,CASSYGAKETQYF,TGTGCCAGCAGTTACGGTGCGAAAGAGACCCAGTACTTC
TRBV6-5,TRBJ2-3,many,TRBD2,CASSTSGSTDTQYF,TGTGCCAGCAGTACTAGCGGGAGTACAGATACGCAGTATTTT
TRBV29-1,TRBJ2-5,many,NA,CSVQAGVGETQYF,TGCAGCGTTCAGGCAGGGGTAGGAGAGACCCAGTACTTC
TRBV5-6,TRBJ2-7,many,TRBD2,CASSAPGLEVEQYF,TGTGCCAGCAGCGCCCCGGGACTAGAGGTCGAGCAGTACTTC
TRBV29-1,TRBJ2-1,many,TRBD1,CSVLKVGQGAVDEQFF,TGCAGCGTTCTGAAGGTGGGCCAGGGGGCAGTGGATGAGCAGTTCTTC
TRBV11-3,TRBJ2-3,many,NA,CASSVDFSDTQYF,TGTGCCAGCAGCGTGGACTTTTCAGATACGCAGTATTTT
TRBV4-2,TRBJ2-3,few,NA,CASSRPVGDTQYF,TGTGCCAGCAGCCGCCCTGTTGGAGATACGCAGTATTTT
TRBV7-2,TRBJ2-1,NA,NA,CASSLGGSRYNEQFF,TGTGCCAGCAGCTTAGGTGGATCACGTTACAATGAGCAGTTCTTC
TRBV4-1,TRBJ2-2,once,TRBD2,CASSQRAGATGELFF,TGCGCCAGCAGCCAAAGGGCGGGAGCCACCGGGGAGCTGTTTTTT
TRBV29-1,TRBJ2-7,many,TRBD1,CSVYLRDSLGEQYF,TGCAGCGTGTACCTCAGGGACAGTTTGGGCGAGCAGTACTTC
TRBV3-1,TRBJ1-1,many,NA,CASSPQWGRAEAFF,TGTGCCAGCAGCCCCCAGTGGGGTCGGGCTGAAGCTTTCTTT
TRBV24-1,TRBJ1-1,few,NA,CATSDAAYAEAFF,TGTGCCACCAGTGATGCTGCGTATGCTGAAGCTTTCTTT